These T cell receptor beta chains were read from a single sample in a study of blood T cell repertoires in COVID-19. Profiling relied on immunoSEQ multiplex PCR, and the TCRdb table lists in-frame clones only, not all of them. The sample shows fewer than 90,000 clones, roughly nine tenths of them seen only once. The sequenced sample was peripheral blood. The receptors stem from a man older than 75 in a cohort sampled during active COVID-19. Each CDR3 is given with its conserved first and last residue. The D gene is left open where the match is weak. Clone sizes are given selectively: once, few, many, or a class where the clone is expanded.

clone_size d_call j_call v_call cdr3_aa cdr3_nt
. . TRBJ2-3 TRBV5-4 CASRLTAADTQYF TGTGCCAGCAGACTCACAGCCGCAGATACGCAGTATTTT
once TRBD1 TRBJ1-1 TRBV24-1 CATRRGRGPSTEAFF TGTGCCACCAGGAGGGGGCGCGGTCCTAGTACTGAAGCTTTCTTT
. TRBD1 TRBJ2-3 TRBV18 CASSLTGGTDTQYF TGTGCCAGCTCATTGACAGGGGGCACAGATACGCAGTATTTT
. TRBD1 TRBJ1-1 TRBV2 CASNMDRMNTEAFF TGTGCCAGCAATATGGACAGGATGAACACTGAAGCTTTCTTT
. TRBD2 TRBJ2-3 TRBV18 CASSPFIAGGSTDTQYF TGTGCCAGCTCACCATTCATCGCGGGGGGGAGCACAGATACGCAGTATTTT
. . TRBJ2-2 TRBV7-6 CASSLDSTNTGELFF TGTGCCAGCAGCTTAGACAGTACGAACACCGGGGAGCTGTTTTTT
. TRBD1 TRBJ1-2 TRBV14 CASSQGGQGSGYTF TGTGCCAGCAGCCAAGGGGGACAGGGAAGCGGCTACACCTTC
. . TRBJ2-4 TRBV5-6 CASSFRQGYSKNIQYF TGTGCCAGCAGCTTTCGGCAGGGCTATTCCAAAAACATTCAGTACTTC
. TRBD1 TRBJ1-3 TRBV5-1 CASSWTGGAGDTIYF TGCGCCAGCAGCTGGACAGGGGGCGCCGGGGACACCATATATTTT
many TRBD1 TRBJ1-1 TRBV2 CASLQGVEAFF TGTGCCAGCCTACAGGGGGTGGAAGCTTTCTTT
. . TRBJ2-7 TRBV5-4 CASSLPDSSYEQYF TGTGCCAGCAGCTTGCCGGACAGTTCCTACGAGCAGTACTTC
. TRBD1 TRBJ1-2 TRBV29-1 CSVQTGDHYGYTF TGCAGCGTCCAGACAGGGGACCACTATGGCTACACCTTC
. . TRBJ1-2 TRBV28 CASSESRGRGYTF TGTGCCAGCTCAGAGAGCCGGGGTAGAGGCTACACCTTC
few TRBD2 TRBJ2-1 TRBV19 CASTGTSGGVYEQFF TGTGCCAGTACCGGGACTAGCGGGGGGGTGTATGAGCAGTTCTTC
once . TRBJ1-4 TRBV4-1 CASSQGPGQFF TGCGCCAGCAGCCAGGGTCCGGGACAGTTTTTT
. . TRBJ1-5 TRBV28 CASSLYGFQPQHF TGTGCCAGCAGTTTATACGGGTTTCAGCCCCAGCATTTT
. TRBD1 TRBJ1-1 TRBV7-9 CASSFGTGGLGTEAFF TGTGCCAGCAGCTTCGGGACAGGGGGACTCGGCACTGAAGCTTTCTTT
. . TRBJ2-1 TRBV19 CASSITASLSYNEQFF TGTGCCAGTAGTATTACAGCTAGCCTCTCCTACAATGAGCAGTTCTTC
. . TRBJ1-1 TRBV10-3 CAGQQRMNTEAFF TGTGCCGGCCAACAGAGAATGAACACTGAAGCTTTCTTT
. . TRBJ1-4 TRBV28 CASRAGSDGEKLFF TGTGCCAGCAGAGCAGGGTCAGACGGTGAAAAACTGTTTTTT
. . TRBJ2-3 TRBV6-6 CASSYVQGPDTQYF TGTGCCAGCAGTTACGTCCAGGGGCCAGATACGCAGTATTTT
once . TRBJ2-3 TRBV27 CASSLSIAESTDTQYF TGTGCCAGCAGTTTATCTATAGCAGAGAGCACAGATACGCAGTATTTT
. . TRBJ1-6 TRBV6-6 CASSYSLADYNSPLHF TGTGCCAGCAGTTACTCTCTGGCGGATTATAATTCACCCCTCCACTTT
few . TRBJ1-3 TRBV4-1 CASSPGNTIYF TGCGCCAGCAGCCCAGGAAACACCATATATTTT
. . TRBJ1-2 TRBV11-2 CASSLPFGRGDDYGYTF TGTGCCAGCAGCTTACCGTTCGGGAGGGGAGACGACTATGGCTACACCTTC